Detailed here is one T cell receptor beta chain. The source of the sample is a study of blood T cell repertoires in COVID-19. The wider study: The cDNA or gDNA used as material had been derived from T cells, B-cell-depleted T cells, or PBMCs.

Original analysis: The assay estimated nucleated cells by amplifying reference gene primers. Profiling relied on immunoSEQ multiplex PCR, and the TCRdb table lists in-frame clones only, not all of them. D and trimming were read from the DNA, whereas the V and J calls and clone size are those reported in that table. The sample has roughly 150,000 clones, 75% to 90% seen once. Losses at the gene ends were 8 bases for V and 10 bases for J; bases not matched to a gene: 8. Germline CDR1 is MNHEY and CDR2 is SMNVEV (reference sequence). CDR3 length: 14 amino acids. The sequenced material came from peripheral blood. This chain uses TRBV27 with TRBJ1-6; 10 bases fit TRBD1. This clonotype was obtained from an older woman with acute or convalescent COVID-19. The CDR3 here is CASRRQGARSPLHF. CDR3 coding DNA: TGTGCCAGCCGACGACAGGGGGCACGCTCACCCCTCCACTTT.